The 4 T cell receptor beta chains presented below share a single source sample, sequenced in a study of early T cells in non-severe SARS-CoV-2 infection. MiXCR, applied by TCRdb to the 5' RACE reads, yields one record per CDR3 protein. The repertoire holds approximately 69,000 distinct CDR3 sequences, 9% to 15% seen once, with about 4% in the top ten. Sequenced material: whole blood. The receptors here all came from an adult who was a healthcare worker with PCR-confirmed SARS-CoV-2 infection or an uninfected control (not recorded which).

This clonotype was detected only a few times. The chain carries TRBV5-4 and TRBJ2-3; 9 nucleotides align to TRBD1. CDR3 length: 14 amino acids. CDR1 and CDR2 (germline): SGHNT, YYREEE (reference sequence). V was clipped by 4 bases and J by 6 bases; unmatched bases: 6. CDR3 amino acids: CASSHRDRVDTQYF. CDR3 DNA sequence: TGTGCCAGCAGCCACCGGGACAGGGTGGATACGCAGTATTTT.

This clonotype was observed many times. This chain uses TRBV20-1 with TRBJ1-5; weak D call: TRBD1 (5 bases). The V end lost 7 bases, the J end lost 2 bases, and 18 bases lay between the germline ends. CDR3 length equals 15 residues. Germline-derived CDR1 and CDR2 are DFQATT and SNEGSKA (reference sequence). CDR3 nucleotides: TGCAGTGGAATCTGGGGGGATAGAGGCAATCAGCCCCAGCATTTT. Translation: CSGIWGDRGNQPQHF.

This clonotype was seen repeatedly, ten times or more. This rearrangement joins TRBV5-4 to TRBJ1-1; 9 bases are shared with TRBD1. Per germline, CDR1 SGHNT and CDR2 YYREEE (reference sequence). V dropped 4 bases and J dropped 0; count of bases not matched to a gene: 4. This CDR3 has 15 residues. CDR3 protein: CASSLQGALNTEAFF. CDR3 nucleotide sequence: TGTGCCAGCAGCCTACAGGGGGCTTTGAACACTGAAGCTTTCTTT. Combining the CDR3 with reference TRBV5-4 and TRBJ1-1 gives the whole variable domain ETGVTQSPTHLIKTRGQQVTLRCSSQSGHNTVSWYQQALGQGPQFIFQYYREEENGRGNFPPRFSGLQFPNYSSELNVNALELDDSALYLCASSLQGALNTEAFFGQGTRLTVV.

Only a few counts were recorded for this clonotype. The V gene is TRBV7-9, the J gene TRBJ2-1, with a possible D match to TRBD2 (6 bases). V lost 2 bases, J lost 6 bases, and 14 bases lay in between. There are 15 residues in the CDR3. CDR1 and CDR2 from the germline V gene are SEHNR and FQNEAQ (reference sequence). This CDR3 is CASSLMGGRTNEQFF. CDR3 coding DNA: TGTGCCAGCAGCTTAATGGGAGGCAGGACCAATGAGCAGTTCTTC.